This T cell receptor (beta chain) was sequenced for a study of OX40 agonist ivuxolimab in advanced cancers. The CDR3 sequence is 18 residues long. Germline V lookup: CDR1 LNHDA, CDR2 SQIVND (reference sequence). Deletions cut 9 bases from V and 2 bases from J, with 26 bases between. The method was immunoSEQ multiplex PCR; TCRdb's version includes in-frame clones alone and lacks a portion of them. The sample gives tens of thousands of clones, 75% to 90% of which show up once; about 0.94% is in the top ten. The V and J genes are TRBV19 and TRBJ1-5, with D perhaps matching TRBD1 (6 bases). Source: CD4+ or CD8+ T cells sorted from blood, taken in a trial of the OX40 agonist ivuxolimab. This receptor was taken from an adult with an advanced solid tumor such as melanoma, head and neck, liver or kidney cancer. In DNA form, the CDR3 reads TGTGCCAGCCGAACCCGACTCTTTGACAGGCCGGGCAATCAGCCCCAGCATTTT. Protein: CASRTRLFDRPGNQPQHF.